Below, one TCR beta chain is given with its context. This record belongs to a study of T cell changes during pregnancy in multiple sclerosis. Only in-frame clones appear in the TCRdb table, and some are missing; sequencing was by immunoSEQ multiplex PCR. The data show roughly 79,000 clones, roughly 93% seen once. The CDR3 contains 16 residues. The germline gives CDR1 SNHLY, CDR2 FYNNEI. The V segment lost 6 bases and the J segment 2 bases; nucleotides outside the gene matches: 9. The chain combines TRBV2 with TRBJ2-7, with 11 bases matching TRBD1. Sample: peripheral blood, taken in the second trimester of pregnancy. This receptor was taken from a female donor in good health, enrolled as a control in a pregnancy study. The CDR3 is CASSYRQGQGAYEQYF. In DNA form, the CDR3 reads TGTGCCAGCAGCTACCGGCAGGGACAGGGGGCCTACGAGCAGTACTTC.